The next 4 T cell receptor beta chains were all read from a single sample in a study of blood T cell repertoires in COVID-19 (dated by TCRdb to the early 2020s). Library generation was performed with the immunoSEQ multiplex PCR assay. The clones in this table, taken by TCRdb from immuneACCESS, are in-frame only. Not every clone is retained; where verified, under half of the shortfall comes from an unresolved V gene, and the cause of the rest is unknown. Counted in this sample were approximately 270,000 clones; more than 75% of them appeared once. The ten largest account for over 1.5% of the sample. Sample: PBMCs or T cells enriched from blood (not recorded which). These receptors were taken from a man aged 35 to 55 who had recovered from COVID-19.

The chain uses TRBV20-1 and TRBJ2-1; D is unresolved. This CDR3 is built from 11 residues. Germline CDR1 DFQATT, CDR2 SNEGSKA (reference sequence). Trimming took 0 bases from V and 6 from J, leaving 3 bases between them. CDR3 region: CSARDFNEQFF. Written as DNA, the CDR3 is TGCAGTGCTAGAGACTTCAATGAGCAGTTCTTC.

The DNA of the CDR3 is TGTGCCAGTGCCGCGGGACAGGGGGCTTTTTATGGCTACACCTTC. Translated: CASAAGQGAFYGYTF. V and J are TRBV19 and TRBJ1-2; 12 nucleotides agree with TRBD1. The junction had 9 bases not matched to a gene; V was cut back by 8 bases and J by 5 bases. The germline CDR1 and CDR2 sequences are LNHDA and SQIVND (reference sequence). The CDR3 is made up of 15 amino acids.

The CDR3 DNA sequence: TGTGCCAGCAGTACGACAGGTAACACTGAAGCTTTCTTT. This codes for CASSTTGNTEAFF. The rearrangement links TRBV12-3 or TRBV12-4 to TRBJ1-1, with a tentative D call TRBD1 (6 bases). The CDR3 spans 13 residues. V was clipped by 5 bases and J by 2 bases, with 9 bases between them.

The rearrangement links TRBV5-4 to TRBJ2-1; possible D gene TRBD2, 5 bases. V shed 0 bases and J shed 7 bases, with 8 bases lying between them. From germline, CDR1 is SGHNT and CDR2 YYREEE (reference sequence). The CDR3 contains 13 residues. The CDR3 DNA reads as TGTGCCAGCAGCTTGGGCGGGTGGAATGAGCAGTTCTTC. Amino acids: CASSLGGWNEQFF.